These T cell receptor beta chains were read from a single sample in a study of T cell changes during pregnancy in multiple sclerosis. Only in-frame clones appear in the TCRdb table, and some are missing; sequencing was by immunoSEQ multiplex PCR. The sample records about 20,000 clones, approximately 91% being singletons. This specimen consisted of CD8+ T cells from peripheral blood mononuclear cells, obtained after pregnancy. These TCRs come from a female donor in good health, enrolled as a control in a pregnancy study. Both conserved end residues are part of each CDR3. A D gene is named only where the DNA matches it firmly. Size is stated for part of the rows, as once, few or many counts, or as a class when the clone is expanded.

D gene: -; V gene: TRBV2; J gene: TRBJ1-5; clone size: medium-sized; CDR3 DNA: TGTGCCAGCAGTGAGGGACTGTATAATCAGCCCCAGCATTTT; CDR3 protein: CASSEGLYNQPQHF
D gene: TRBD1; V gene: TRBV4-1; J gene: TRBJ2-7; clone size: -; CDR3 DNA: TGCGCCAGCAGCCAAGAGACAGGGACCGAGCAGTACTTC; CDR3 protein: CASSQETGTEQYF
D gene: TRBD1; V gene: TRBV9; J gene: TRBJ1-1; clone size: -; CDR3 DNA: TGTGCCAGCAGTTGGAGGGACAGCACTGAAGCTTTCTTT; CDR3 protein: CASSWRDSTEAFF
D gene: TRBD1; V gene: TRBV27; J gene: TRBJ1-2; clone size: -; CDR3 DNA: TGTGCCAGCAGACGACAGGGGGCGTTGGGCTATGGCTACACCTTC; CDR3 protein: CASRRQGALGYGYTF
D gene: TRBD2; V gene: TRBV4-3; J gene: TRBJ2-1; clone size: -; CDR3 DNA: TGCGCCAGCAGCCAAGAGGGAATAGCGGGGGGTAACGATGAGCAGTTCTTC; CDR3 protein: CASSQEGIAGGNDEQFF
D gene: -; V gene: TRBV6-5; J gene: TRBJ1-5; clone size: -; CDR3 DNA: TGTGCCAGCATTCTGTCCAATCAGCCCCAGCATTTT; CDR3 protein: CASILSNQPQHF
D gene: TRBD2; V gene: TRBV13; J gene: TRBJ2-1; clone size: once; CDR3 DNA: TGTGCCAGCAGCTTAAGCCTAGCGGGAGATCATGAGCAGTTCTTC; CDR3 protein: CASSLSLAGDHEQFF
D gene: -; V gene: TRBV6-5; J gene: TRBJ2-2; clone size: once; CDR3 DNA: TGTGCCAGCAGCCTCGAGGTCGGGGAGCTGTTTTTT; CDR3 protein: CASSLEVGELFF
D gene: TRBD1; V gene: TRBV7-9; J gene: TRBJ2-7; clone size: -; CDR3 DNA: TGTGCCAGCAGCTCCACAGGGGGACCCTACGAGCAGTACTTC; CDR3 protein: CASSSTGGPYEQYF
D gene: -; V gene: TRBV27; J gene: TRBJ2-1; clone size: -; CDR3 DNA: TGTGCCAGCAGTTTACCAGGGTTGGAGCAGTTCTTC; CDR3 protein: CASSLPGLEQFF
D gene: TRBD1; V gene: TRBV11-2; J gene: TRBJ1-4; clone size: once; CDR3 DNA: TGTGCCAGCAGCTTAGGGTTGTGGACAGGACCTAATGAAAAACTGTTTTTT; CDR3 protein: CASSLGLWTGPNEKLFF
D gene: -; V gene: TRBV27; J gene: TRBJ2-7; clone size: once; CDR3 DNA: TGTGCCAGCAGTTTACAGGGGAGCTCCTACGAGCAGTACTTC; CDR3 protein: CASSLQGSSYEQYF
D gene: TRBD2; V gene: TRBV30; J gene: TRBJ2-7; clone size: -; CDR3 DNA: TGTGCCTGGAGTTTCCCCCGACTAGCGGGAGTCTACGAGCAGTACTTC; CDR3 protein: CAWSFPRLAGVYEQYF
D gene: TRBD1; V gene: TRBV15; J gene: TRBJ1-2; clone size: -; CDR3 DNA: TGTGCCACCAGCGGCACCAACAGGGGTGGGGATGGCTACACCTTC; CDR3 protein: CATSGTNRGGDGYTF
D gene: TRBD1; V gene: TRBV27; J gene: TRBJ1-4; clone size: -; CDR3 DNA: TGTGCCAGCAGGACAGGGGCCACTAATGAAAAACTGTTTTTT; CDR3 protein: CASRTGATNEKLFF
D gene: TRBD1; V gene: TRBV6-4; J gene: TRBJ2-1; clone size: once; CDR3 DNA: TGTGCCAGCAGTGACTCAGAAAGGGGGCTTGCGGATGAGCAGTTCTTC; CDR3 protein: CASSDSERGLADEQFF
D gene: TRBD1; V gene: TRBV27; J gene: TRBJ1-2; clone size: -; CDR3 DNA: TGTGCCAGCTCGGGACAGAAGCGCTATGGCTACACCTTC; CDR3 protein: CASSGQKRYGYTF
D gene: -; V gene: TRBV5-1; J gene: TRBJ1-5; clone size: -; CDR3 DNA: TGCGCCAGCAGCTTGGAGGGGGTAGGTCAGCCCCAGCATTTT; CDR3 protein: CASSLEGVGQPQHF
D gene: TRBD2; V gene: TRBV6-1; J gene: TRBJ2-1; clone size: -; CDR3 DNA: TGTGCCAGCAGTGAAGCTAGCGGGGGGGTCTACAATGAGCAGTTCTTC; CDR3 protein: CASSEASGGVYNEQFF
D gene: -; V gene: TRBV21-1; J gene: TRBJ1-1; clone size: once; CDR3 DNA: TGTGCCAGCAGCAAAGGACTGACGAACACTGAAGCTTTCTTT; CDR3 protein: CASSKGLTNTEAFF
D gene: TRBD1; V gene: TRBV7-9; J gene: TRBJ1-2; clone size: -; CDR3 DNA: TGTGCCAGCAGCTCAAACTTACTCCCAGGACAGGGGAATGGCTACACCTTC; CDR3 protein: CASSSNLLPGQGNGYTF
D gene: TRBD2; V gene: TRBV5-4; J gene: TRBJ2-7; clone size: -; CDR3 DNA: TGTGCCAGCAGCTTGGCCGGACTAGGGAGATCGGGGGAGCAGTACTTC; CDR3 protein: CASSLAGLGRSGEQYF
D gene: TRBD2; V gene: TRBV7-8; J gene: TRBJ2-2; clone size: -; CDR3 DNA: TGTGCCAGCAGCCCCAGGACTAGCGGGATGAACACCGGGGAGCTGTTTTTT; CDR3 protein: CASSPRTSGMNTGELFF
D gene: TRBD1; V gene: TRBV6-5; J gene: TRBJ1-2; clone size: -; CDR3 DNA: TGTGCCAGCAGCCCCGGACAGGGACGTTCCTATGGCTACACCTTC; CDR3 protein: CASSPGQGRSYGYTF
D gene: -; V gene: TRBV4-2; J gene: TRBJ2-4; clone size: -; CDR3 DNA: TGTGCCAGCAGCCAAGATCTCAACATGGCCAAAAACATTCAGTACTTC; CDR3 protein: CASSQDLNMAKNIQYF
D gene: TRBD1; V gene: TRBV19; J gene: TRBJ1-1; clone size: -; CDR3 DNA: TGTGCCAGCCGACAGGGTCACACTGAAGCTTTCTTT; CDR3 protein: CASRQGHTEAFF
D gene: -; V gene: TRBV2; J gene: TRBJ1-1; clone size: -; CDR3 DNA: TGTGCCAGCAGTGAATCTGGGGGCCAGAACACTGAAGCTTTCTTT; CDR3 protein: CASSESGGQNTEAFF
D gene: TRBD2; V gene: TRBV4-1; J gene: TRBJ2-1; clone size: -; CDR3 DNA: TGCGCCAGCAGCCAAACTAGCGGGGGGATCGGCTCCTACAATGAGCAGTTCTTC; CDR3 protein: CASSQTSGGIGSYNEQFF
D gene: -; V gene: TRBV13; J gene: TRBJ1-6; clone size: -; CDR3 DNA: TGTGCCAGCAGCTTAGCAGGGGCCAATTCACCCCTCCACTTT; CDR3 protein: CASSLAGANSPLHF
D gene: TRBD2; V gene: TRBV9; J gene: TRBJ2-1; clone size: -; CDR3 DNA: TGTGCCAGCAGCCCTCGTAGCGGGGGGGCCAGCAATGAGCAGTTCTTC; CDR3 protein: CASSPRSGGASNEQFF
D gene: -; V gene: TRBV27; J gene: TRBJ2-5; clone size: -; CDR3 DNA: TGTGCCAGCAGTTTAGGAGGGGGCGGAAAGACCCAGTACTTC; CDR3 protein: CASSLGGGGKTQYF
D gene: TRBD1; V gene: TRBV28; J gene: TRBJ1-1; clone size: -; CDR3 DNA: TGTGCCAGCAGTTTCGAACAGGGGGCCGAGACTGAAGCTTTCTTT; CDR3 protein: CASSFEQGAETEAFF
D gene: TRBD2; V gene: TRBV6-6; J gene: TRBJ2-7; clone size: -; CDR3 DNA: TGTGCCAGTTTAAGCGGGGATGACTACGAGCAGTACTTC; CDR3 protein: CASLSGDDYEQYF
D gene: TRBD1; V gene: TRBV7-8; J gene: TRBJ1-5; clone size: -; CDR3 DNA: TGTGCCAGCAGCCCGACAGGGACGGTTAATCAGCCCCAGCATTTT; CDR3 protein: CASSPTGTVNQPQHF
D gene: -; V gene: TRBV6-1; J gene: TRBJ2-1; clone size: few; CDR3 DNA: TGTGCCAGCAGTGGGGCAGAACTCAATGAGCAGTTCTTC; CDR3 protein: CASSGAELNEQFF
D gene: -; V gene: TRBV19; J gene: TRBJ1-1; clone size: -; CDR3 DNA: TGTGCCAGTCGTTATACAGGGAACACTGAAGCTTTCTTT; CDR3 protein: CASRYTGNTEAFF
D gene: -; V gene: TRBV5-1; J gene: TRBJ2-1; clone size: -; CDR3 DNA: TGCGCCAGCAGCGCACCAGGGGACAATGAGCAGTTCTTC; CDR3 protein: CASSAPGDNEQFF
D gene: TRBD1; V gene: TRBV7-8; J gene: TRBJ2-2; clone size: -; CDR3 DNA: TGTGCCAGCAGCTCCCCGGGACAGGGGATCAACACCGGGGAGCTGTTTTTT; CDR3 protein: CASSSPGQGINTGELFF
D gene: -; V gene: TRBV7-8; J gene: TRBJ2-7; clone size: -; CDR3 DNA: TGTGCCAGCAGCTCAGGGTGGGGTTTGAACTACGAGCAGTACTTC; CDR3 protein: CASSSGWGLNYEQYF
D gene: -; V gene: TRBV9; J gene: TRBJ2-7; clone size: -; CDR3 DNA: TGTGCCAGCAGCGTAGACGGGAAATACGAGCAGTACTTC; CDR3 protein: CASSVDGKYEQYF
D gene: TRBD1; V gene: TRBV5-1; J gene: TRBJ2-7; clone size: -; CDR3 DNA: TGCGCCAGCAGCTCGCCGGGACAGGAGATCTCCTACGAGCAGTACTTC; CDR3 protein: CASSSPGQEISYEQYF
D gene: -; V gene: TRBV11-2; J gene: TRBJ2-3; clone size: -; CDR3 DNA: TGTGCCAGCAGCTTAGGGCCCACAGATACGCAGTATTTT; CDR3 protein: CASSLGPTDTQYF
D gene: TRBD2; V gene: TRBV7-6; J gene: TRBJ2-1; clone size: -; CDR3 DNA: TGTGCCAGCAGCTTAGGGCTAGCGGGAGGGCCCAACTCCTACAATGAGCAGTTCTTC; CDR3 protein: CASSLGLAGGPNSYNEQFF
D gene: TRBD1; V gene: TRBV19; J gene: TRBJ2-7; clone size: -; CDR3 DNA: TGTGCCAGTAGTATAGTGGGGACAGGGGGCGAGCAGTACTTC; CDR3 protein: CASSIVGTGGEQYF
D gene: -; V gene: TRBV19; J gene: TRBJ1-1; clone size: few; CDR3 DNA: TGTGCCAGTAAGGCGGACTTCGGCACTGAAGCTTTCTTT; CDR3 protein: CASKADFGTEAFF
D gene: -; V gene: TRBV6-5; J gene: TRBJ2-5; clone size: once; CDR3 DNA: TGTGCCAGCAGGACTGGCTCTATCCAAGAGACCCAGTACTTC; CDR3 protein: CASRTGSIQETQYF
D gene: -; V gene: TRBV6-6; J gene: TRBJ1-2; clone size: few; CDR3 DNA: TGTGCCAGCAGAAACAGCGGTGGCTACACCTTC; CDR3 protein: CASRNSGGYTF
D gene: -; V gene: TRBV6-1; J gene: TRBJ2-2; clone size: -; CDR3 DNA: TGTGCCAGCAGGCAGGACTTGAACACCGGGGAGCTGTTTTTT; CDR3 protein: CASRQDLNTGELFF
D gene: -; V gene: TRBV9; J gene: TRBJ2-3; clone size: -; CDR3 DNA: TGTGCCAGCAGCGTAGGAGGTGCACACACAGATACGCAGTATTTT; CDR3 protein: CASSVGGAHTDTQYF
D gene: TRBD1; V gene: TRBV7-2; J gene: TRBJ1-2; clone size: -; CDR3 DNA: TGTGCCAGCAGCCCCCGGGACAGGGTTAACTATGGCTACACCTTC; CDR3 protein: CASSPRDRVNYGYTF
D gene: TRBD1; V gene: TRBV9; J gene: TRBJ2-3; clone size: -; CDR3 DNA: TGTGCCAGCAGCGTAGTCTCGGGGACAGTGCCAGATACGCAGTATTTT; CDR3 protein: CASSVVSGTVPDTQYF
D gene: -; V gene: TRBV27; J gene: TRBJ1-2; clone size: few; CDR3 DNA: TGTGCCAGCGGTTACGGAGGGCGGGGGCTGGGCTACACCTTC; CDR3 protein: CASGYGGRGLGYTF
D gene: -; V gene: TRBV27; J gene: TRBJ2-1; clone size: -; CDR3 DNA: TGTGCCAGCAGGTCGGGAGTGGGGGAACTCTTC; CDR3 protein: CASRSGVGELF
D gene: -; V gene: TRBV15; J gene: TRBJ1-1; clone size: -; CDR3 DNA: TGTGCCACCAGCAGAGGGGGCACCTTGGGCACTGAAGCTTTCTTT; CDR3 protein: CATSRGGTLGTEAFF